The following is a T cell receptor (beta chain) sequence with its context. Germline DNA was also extracted, while the blood RNA originated from unsorted whole blood. Enrolled patients were chronically infected with HBV and treatment-naive. Prior to surgery, approximately 4 milliliters of peripheral blood were drawn. This specimen comes from a study of tumor-infiltrating lymphocytes in primary liver carcinoma. About the study: Spanning 30 to 69 years of age, the patients were men and women. Tumors were staged T1-T3 N0M0 and measured 4.2 to 10 cm across.

Total RNA amounting to roughly 450 ng was the source from which TCR beta cDNA was made with a constant-region primer. Library construction for TCR beta comprised three nested multiplex PCR rounds performed with slightly modified ARM-PCR. Two initial PCR rounds of about 11 cycles each paired TRBV1-TRBV30 forward primers with a C-beta reverse primer. A single record per CDR3 protein comes from TCRdb applying MiXCR to the multiplex PCR reads. The sample has 250,000 to 350,000 distinct CDR3 sequences, roughly three fifths seen once. Trimming at V came to 7 bases and at J to 6 bases, leaving 11 bases not matched to a gene. CDR1 and CDR2 from the germline V gene are SGHDT and YYEEEE. This CDR3 is 14 amino acids long.

The chain uses TRBV5-6 and TRBJ2-7; 9 nucleotides agree with TRBD1. The sequenced sample consisted of peripheral blood. The clonotype comes from a woman aged 25 to 39 with primary liver carcinoma and hepatitis B virus infection. DNA of the CDR3: TGTGCCAGCGCCTCAGGGACAGGGTCTGGCGAGCAGTACTTC. This sequence encodes CASASGTGSGEQYF. Variable domain in full (rest from reference TRBV5-6 and TRBJ2-7): DAGVTQSPTHLIKTRGQQVTLRCSPKSGHDTVSWYQQALGQGPQFIFQYYEEEERQRGNFPDRFSGHQFPNYSSELNVNALLLGDSALYLCASASGTGSGEQYFGPGTRLTVT.